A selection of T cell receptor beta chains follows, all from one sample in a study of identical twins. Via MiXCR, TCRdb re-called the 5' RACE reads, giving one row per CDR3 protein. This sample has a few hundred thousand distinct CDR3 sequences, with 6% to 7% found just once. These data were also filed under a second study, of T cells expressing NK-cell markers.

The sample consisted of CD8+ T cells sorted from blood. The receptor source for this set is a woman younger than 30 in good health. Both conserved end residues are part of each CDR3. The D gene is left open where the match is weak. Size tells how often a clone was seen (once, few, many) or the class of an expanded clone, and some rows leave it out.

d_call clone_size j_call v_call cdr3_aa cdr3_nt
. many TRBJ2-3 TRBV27 CASSLLADTQYF TGTGCCAGCAGTTTGCTGGCAGATACGCAGTATTTT
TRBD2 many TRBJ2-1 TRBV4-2 CASSQEVLAPEQFF TGTGCCAGCAGCCAAGAGGTACTAGCGCCTGAGCAGTTCTTC
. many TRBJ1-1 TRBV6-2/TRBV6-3 CASSYSSEAFF TGTGCCAGCAGTTACTCATCTGAAGCTTTCTTT
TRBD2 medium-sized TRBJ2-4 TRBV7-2 CASSVGTTKNIQYF TGTGCCAGCAGCGTCGGGACTACTAAAAACATTCAGTACTTC
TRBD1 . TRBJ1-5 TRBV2 CASSDRGIWEPQHF TGTGCCAGCAGTGACAGGGGGATATGGGAGCCCCAGCATTTT
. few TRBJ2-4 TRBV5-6 CASSSGSANQYF TGTGCCAGCAGCTCCGGTTCGGCCAATCAGTACTTC
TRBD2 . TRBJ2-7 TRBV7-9 CASSEGTSWPLEQYF TGTGCCAGCAGCGAAGGGACTAGCTGGCCCCTCGAGCAGTACTTC
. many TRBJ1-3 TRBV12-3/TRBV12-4 CASRLGQTPSGNTIYF TGTGCCAGCAGACTGGGGCAGACCCCCTCTGGAAACACCATATATTTT
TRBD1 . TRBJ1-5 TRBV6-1 CASSDGTDSNQPQHF TGTGCCAGCAGTGACGGGACAGATAGCAATCAGCCCCAGCATTTT
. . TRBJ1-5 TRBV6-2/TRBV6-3 CASSWGNQPQHF TGTGCCAGCAGTTGGGGCAATCAGCCCCAGCATTTT